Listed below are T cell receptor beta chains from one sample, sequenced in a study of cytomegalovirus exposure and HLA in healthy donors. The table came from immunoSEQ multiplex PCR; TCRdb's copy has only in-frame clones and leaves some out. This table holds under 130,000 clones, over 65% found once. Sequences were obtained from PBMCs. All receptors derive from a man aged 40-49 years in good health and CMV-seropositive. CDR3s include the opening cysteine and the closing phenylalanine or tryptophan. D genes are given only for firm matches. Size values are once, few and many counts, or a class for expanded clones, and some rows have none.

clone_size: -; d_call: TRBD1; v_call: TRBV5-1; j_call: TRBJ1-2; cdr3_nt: TGCGCCAGCAGCCCTGGGGACAGGGCCGGAAGTGGCTACACCTTC; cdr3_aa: CASSPGDRAGSGYTF
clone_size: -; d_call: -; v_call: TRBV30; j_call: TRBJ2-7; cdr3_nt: TGTGCCTGGAACGGAGGGAAGTACGAGCAGTACTTC; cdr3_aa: CAWNGGKYEQYF
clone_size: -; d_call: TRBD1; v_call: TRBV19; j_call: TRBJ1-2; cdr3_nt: TGTGCCAGTAGCACTGACAGGGGATATTATGGCTACACCTTC; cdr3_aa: CASSTDRGYYGYTF
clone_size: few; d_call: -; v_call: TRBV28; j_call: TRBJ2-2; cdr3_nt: TGTGCCAGCAGTCTGGACAGATCGAACACCGGGGAGCTGTTTTTT; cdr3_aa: CASSLDRSNTGELFF
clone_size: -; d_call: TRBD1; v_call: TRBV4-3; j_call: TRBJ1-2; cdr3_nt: TGCGCCAGCAGCCGAGAGACAGGGGAACCCTGGGGCTACACCTTC; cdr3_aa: CASSRETGEPWGYTF
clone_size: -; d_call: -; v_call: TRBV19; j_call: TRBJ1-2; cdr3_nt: TGTGCCAGTAGGCCTCATCCTCTTTACAGAGACTATGGCTACACCTTC; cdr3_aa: CASRPHPLYRDYGYTF
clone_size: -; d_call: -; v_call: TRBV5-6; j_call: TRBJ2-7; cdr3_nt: TGTGCCAGCAGCTTGGCGGACGAGCAGTACTTC; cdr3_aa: CASSLADEQYF
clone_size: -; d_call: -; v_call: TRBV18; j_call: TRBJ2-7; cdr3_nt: TGTGCCAGCTCATCTATTTCTAAGAGTCCCTACGAGCAGTACTTC; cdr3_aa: CASSSISKSPYEQYF
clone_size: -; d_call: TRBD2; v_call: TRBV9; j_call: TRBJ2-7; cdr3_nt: TGTGCCAGCAGCGTAGGCGGGGGGGGCTTTGAGCAGTACTTC; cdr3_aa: CASSVGGGGFEQYF
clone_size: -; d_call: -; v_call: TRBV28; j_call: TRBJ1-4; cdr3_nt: TGTGCCAGCAGTTTAGGGGGGGGCAATGAAAAACTGTTTTTT; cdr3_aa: CASSLGGGNEKLFF
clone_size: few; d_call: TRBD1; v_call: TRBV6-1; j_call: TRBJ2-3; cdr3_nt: TGTGCCAGCAGTGCCCCCCCGGGACAGGGGGCAGATACGCAGTATTTT; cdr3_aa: CASSAPPGQGADTQYF
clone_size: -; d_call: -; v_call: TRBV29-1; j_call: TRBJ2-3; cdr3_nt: TGCAGCGTTGCGCCAGGGGGCACAGATACGCAGTATTTT; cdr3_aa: CSVAPGGTDTQYF
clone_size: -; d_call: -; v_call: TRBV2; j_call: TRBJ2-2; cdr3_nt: TGTGCCAGCAACTCTGGTACCGGGGAGCTGTTTTTT; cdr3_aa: CASNSGTGELFF
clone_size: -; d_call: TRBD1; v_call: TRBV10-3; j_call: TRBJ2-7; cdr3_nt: TGTGCCGCGCGGGACAGGGGTTTCGAGCAGTACTTC; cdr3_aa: CAARDRGFEQYF
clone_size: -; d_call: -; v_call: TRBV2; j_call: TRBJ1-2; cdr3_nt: TGTGCCAGCAGCATCGCGGAGGGAGGGTATGGCTACACCTTC; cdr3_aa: CASSIAEGGYGYTF
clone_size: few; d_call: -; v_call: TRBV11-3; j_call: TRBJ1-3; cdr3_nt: TGTGCCAGCAGCTTAGAGTGGGACTCTAACTCTGGAAACACCATATATTTT; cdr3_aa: CASSLEWDSNSGNTIYF
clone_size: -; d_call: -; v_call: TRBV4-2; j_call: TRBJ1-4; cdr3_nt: TGTGCCAGCAGCCAAGTCGGGGATTCTCACCTGTTTTTT; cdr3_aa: CASSQVGDSHLFF
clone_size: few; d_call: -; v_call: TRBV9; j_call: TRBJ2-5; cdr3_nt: TGTGCCAGCAGCGTAGAGGGGAAAGAGACCCAGTACTTC; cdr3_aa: CASSVEGKETQYF
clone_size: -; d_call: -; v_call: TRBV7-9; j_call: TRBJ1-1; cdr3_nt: TGTTCCAGCAGCGCCGAGTACACTGAAGCTTTCTTT; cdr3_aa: CSSSAEYTEAFF
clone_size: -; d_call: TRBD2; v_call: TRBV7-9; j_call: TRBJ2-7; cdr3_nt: TGTGCCAGCAGCCTATGGGGGGGAGTCGGTACCTACGAGCAGTACTTC; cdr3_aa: CASSLWGGVGTYEQYF
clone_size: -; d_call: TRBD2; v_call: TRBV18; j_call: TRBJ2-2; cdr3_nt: TGTGCCAGCTCACCCCCGGGGGGGCGCGACACCGGGGAGCTGTTTTTT; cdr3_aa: CASSPPGGRDTGELFF
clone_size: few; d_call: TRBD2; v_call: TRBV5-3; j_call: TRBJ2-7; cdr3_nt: TGTGCCAGAAGCTTCGCCCTAGCGGAGCCCTACGAGCAGTACTTC; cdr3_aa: CARSFALAEPYEQYF
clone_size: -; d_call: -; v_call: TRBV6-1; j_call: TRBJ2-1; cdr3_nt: TGTGCCAGCAGTGAATGGGGGGGGCCCTCCTACAATGAGCAGTTCTTC; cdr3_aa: CASSEWGGPSYNEQFF
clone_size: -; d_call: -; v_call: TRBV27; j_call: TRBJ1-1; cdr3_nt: TGTGCCAGCATTTCTCAGGGGTCCTCCCCGAACACTGAAGCTTTCTTT; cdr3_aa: CASISQGSSPNTEAFF
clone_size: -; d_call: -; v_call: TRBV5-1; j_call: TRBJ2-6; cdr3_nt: TGCGCCAGCAGCCGCGGGACAGAAATTCTGGCGGGGGCCAACGTCCTGACTTTC; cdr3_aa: CASSRGTEILAGANVLTF
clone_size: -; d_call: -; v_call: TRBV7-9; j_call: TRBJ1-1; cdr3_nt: TGTGCCAGCAGTAGGGAGGTGGCGACTGAAGCTTTCTTT; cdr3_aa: CASSREVATEAFF
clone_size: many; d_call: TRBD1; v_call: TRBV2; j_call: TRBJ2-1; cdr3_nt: TGTGCCAGCAGTACTAGTGGACAGGGGGACAATGAGCAGTTCTTC; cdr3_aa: CASSTSGQGDNEQFF
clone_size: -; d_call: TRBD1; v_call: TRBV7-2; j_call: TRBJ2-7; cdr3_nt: TGTGCCAGCAGCCTAGGACAGGGGAACTCCTACGAGCAGTACTTC; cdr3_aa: CASSLGQGNSYEQYF
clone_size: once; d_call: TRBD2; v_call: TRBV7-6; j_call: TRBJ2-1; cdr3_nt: TGTGCCAGCAGCTTAGAAGCGGTAGCGGGGTTCTACAATGAGCAGTTCTTC; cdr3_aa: CASSLEAVAGFYNEQFF
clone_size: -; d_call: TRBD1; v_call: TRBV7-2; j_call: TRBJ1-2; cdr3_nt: TGTGCCAGCAGCCAGGACAGGGCCTATGGCTACACCTTC; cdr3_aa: CASSQDRAYGYTF
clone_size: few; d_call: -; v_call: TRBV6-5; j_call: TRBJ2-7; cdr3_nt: TGTGCCAGCAGTTACTCTGGCAGGGGCCCTTCCTACGAGCAGTACTTC; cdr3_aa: CASSYSGRGPSYEQYF
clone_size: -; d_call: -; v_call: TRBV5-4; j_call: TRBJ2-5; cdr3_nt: TGTGCCAGCAGCTTGGGGTCGGGAGAGACCCAGTACTTC; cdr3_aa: CASSLGSGETQYF
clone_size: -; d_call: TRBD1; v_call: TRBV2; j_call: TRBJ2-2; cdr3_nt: TGTGCCACCCAACAGGGGGTAGTCACCGGGGAGCTGTTTTTT; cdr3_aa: CATQQGVVTGELFF
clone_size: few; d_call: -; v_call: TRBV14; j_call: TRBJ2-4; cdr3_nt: TGTGCCAGCAGCCAAGATATGGGGGGTAGGGACATTCAGTACTTC; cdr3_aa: CASSQDMGGRDIQYF
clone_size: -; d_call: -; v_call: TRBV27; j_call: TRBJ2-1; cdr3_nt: TGTGCCAGCAGTTTGACGGGAGTAGGGAATGAGCAGTTCTTC; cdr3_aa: CASSLTGVGNEQFF